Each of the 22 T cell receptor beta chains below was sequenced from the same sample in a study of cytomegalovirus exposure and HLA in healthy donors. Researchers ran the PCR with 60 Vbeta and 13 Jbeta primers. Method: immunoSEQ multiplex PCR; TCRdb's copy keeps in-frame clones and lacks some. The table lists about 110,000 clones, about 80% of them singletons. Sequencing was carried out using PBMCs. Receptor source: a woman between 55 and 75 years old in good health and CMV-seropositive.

The CDR3 DNA reads TGTGCCAGCAAGGCGGGCCGCTCCTACGAGCAGTACTTC. It encodes CASKAGRSYEQYF. V is TRBV6-1 and J is TRBJ2-7; weak D call: TRBD2 (5 bases). Germline CDR1 and CDR2: MNHNS and SASEGT. Trimming left V 7 bases short and J 0 bases short, with 10 bases between. This CDR3 has 13 residues.

The CDR3 DNA is TGTGCCAGCAGTGAAGCTCCGCATATGGGGGGGAACACTGAAGCTTTCTTT. It codes for CASSEAPHMGGNTEAFF. The chain uses TRBV6-1 and TRBJ1-1, with D maybe TRBD1 (5 bases). Germline V gene data show CDR1 as MNHNS and CDR2 as SASEGT. The V end lost 0 bases, the J end lost 1 base, and 15 bases lay between the germline ends. The CDR3 sequence is 17 residues long.

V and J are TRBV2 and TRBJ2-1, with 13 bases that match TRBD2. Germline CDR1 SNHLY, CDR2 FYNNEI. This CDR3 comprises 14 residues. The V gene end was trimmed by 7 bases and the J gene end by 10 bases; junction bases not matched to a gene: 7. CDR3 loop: CASKRTSGSSEQFF. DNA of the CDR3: TGTGCCAGCAAAAGGACTAGCGGGAGCAGCGAGCAGTTCTTC.

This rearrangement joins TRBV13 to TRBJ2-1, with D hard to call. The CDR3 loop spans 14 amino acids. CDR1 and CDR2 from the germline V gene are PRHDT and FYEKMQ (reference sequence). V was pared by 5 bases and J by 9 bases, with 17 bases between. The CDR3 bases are TGTGCCAGCAGCCTTCGAAATAGTTATCGTGAGCAGTTCTTC. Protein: CASSLRNSYREQFF.

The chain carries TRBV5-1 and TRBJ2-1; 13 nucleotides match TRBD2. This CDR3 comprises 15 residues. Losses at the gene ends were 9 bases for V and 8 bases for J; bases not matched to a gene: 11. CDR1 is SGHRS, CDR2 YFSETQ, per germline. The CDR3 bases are TGCGCCACCAGGGATCGGACTAGCGGGAGAGATGAGCAGTTCTTC. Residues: CATRDRTSGRDEQFF.

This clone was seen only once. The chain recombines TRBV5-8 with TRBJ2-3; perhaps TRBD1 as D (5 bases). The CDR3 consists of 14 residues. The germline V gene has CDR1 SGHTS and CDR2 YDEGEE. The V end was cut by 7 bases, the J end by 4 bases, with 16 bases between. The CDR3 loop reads CASCQGGLADTQYF. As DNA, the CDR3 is TGTGCCAGCTGTCAGGGCGGCTTGGCAGATACGCAGTATTTT.

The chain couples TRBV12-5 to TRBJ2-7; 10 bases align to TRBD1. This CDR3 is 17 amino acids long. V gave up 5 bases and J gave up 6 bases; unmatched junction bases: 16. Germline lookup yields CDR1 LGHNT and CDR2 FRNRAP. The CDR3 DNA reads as TGTGCTAGTGGTCTCGACAGGGGGCGCGTTCTGGGGGGCGAGCAGTACTTC. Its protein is CASGLDRGRVLGGEQYF.

The CDR3 is CASSPGRLLAEAIETQYF. The CDR3 DNA is TGTGCCAGCAGCCCTGGGCGACTATTAGCGGAAGCCATTGAGACCCAGTACTTC. The chain combines TRBV5-5 with TRBJ2-5, with a tentative D call TRBD2 (6 bases). The V end lost 4 bases, the J end lost 5 bases, and 27 bases lay between the germline ends. The CDR3 totals 18 residues. Germline assignment: CDR1 SGHKS and CDR2 YYEKEE (reference sequence).

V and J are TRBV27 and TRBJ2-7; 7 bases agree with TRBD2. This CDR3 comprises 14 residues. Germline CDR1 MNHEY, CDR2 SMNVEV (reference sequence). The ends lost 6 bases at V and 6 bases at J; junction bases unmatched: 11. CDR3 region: CASSPGRGFSEQYF. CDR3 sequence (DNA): TGTGCCAGCAGCCCAGGGAGGGGATTCTCCGAGCAGTACTTC.

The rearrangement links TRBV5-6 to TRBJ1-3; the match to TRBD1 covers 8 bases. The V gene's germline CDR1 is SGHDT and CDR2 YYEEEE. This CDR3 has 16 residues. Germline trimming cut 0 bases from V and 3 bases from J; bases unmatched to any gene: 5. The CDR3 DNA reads TGTGCCAGCAGCTTGGCCGGACAGGGATATGGAAACACCATATATTTT. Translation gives CASSLAGQGYGNTIYF.

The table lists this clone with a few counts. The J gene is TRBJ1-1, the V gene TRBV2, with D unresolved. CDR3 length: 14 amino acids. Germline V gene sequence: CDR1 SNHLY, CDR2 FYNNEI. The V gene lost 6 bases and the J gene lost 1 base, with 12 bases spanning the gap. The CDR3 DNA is TGTGCCAGCAGACCAGGACTTAAGAACACTGAAGCTTTCTTT. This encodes CASRPGLKNTEAFF.

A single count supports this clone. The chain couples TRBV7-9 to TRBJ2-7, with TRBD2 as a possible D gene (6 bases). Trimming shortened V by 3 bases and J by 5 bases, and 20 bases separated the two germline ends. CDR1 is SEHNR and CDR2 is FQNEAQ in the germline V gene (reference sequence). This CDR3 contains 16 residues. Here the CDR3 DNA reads TGTGCCAGCAGCTTTCCGCGGGGCAGGGTTGAGGACGAGCAGTACTTC. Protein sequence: CASSFPRGRVEDEQYF.

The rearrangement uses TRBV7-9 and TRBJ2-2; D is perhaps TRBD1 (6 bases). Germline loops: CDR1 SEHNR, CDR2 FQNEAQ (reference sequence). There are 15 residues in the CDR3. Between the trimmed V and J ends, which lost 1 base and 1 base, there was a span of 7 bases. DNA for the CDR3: TGTGCCAGCAGCTTAGGACAGGTGAACACCGGGGAGCTGTTTTTT. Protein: CASSLGQVNTGELFF.

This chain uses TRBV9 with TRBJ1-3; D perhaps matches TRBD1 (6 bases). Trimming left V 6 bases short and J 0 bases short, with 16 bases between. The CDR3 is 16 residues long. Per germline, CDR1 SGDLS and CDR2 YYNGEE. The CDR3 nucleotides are TGTGCCAGCAACCGGGACACCTCGTACTCTGGAAACACCATATATTTT. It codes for CASNRDTSYSGNTIYF. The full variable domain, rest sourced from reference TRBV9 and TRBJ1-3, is DSGVTQTPKHLITATGQRVTLRCSPRSGDLSVYWYQQSLDQGLQFLIQYYNGEERAKGNILERFSAQQFPDLHSELNLSSLELGDSALYFCASNRDTSYSGNTIYFGEGSWLTVV.

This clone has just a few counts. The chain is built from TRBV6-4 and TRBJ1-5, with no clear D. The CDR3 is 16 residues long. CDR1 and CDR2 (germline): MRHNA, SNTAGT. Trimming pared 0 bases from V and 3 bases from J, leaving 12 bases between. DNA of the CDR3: TGTGCCAGCAGTGACTCAGGCAGAGGGTCCAATCAGCCCCAGCATTTT. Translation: CASSDSGRGSNQPQHF.

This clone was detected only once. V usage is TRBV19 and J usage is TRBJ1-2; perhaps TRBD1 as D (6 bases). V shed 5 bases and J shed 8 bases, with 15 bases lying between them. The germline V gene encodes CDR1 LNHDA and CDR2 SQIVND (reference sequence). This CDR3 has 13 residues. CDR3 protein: CASSAETGLGYTF. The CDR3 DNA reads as TGTGCCAGTAGTGCCGAGACAGGTTTGGGCTACACCTTC.

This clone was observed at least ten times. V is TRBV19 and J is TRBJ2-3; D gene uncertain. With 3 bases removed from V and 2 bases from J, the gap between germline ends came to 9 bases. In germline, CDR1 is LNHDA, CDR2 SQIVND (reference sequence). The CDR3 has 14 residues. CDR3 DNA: TGTGCCAGTAGTATGTTCGTGTCCACAGATACGCAGTATTTT. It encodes CASSMFVSTDTQYF.

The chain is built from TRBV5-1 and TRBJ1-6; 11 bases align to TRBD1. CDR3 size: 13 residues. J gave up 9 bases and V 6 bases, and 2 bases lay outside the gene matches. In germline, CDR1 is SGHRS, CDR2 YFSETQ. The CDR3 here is CASTGQGASPLHF. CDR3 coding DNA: TGCGCCAGCACCGGACAGGGGGCTTCACCCCTCCACTTT.

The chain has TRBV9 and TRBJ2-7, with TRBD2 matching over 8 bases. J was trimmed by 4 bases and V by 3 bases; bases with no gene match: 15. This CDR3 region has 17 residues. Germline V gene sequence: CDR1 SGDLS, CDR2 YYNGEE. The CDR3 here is CASSARGGASSWYEQYF. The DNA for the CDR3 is TGTGCCAGCAGCGCCCGGGGGGGGGCTAGCTCTTGGTACGAGCAGTACTTC. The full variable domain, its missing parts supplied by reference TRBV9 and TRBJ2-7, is DSGVTQTPKHLITATGQRVTLRCSPRSGDLSVYWYQQSLDQGLQFLIQYYNGEERAKGNILERFSAQQFPDLHSELNLSSLELGDSALYFCASSARGGASSWYEQYFGPGTRLTVT.

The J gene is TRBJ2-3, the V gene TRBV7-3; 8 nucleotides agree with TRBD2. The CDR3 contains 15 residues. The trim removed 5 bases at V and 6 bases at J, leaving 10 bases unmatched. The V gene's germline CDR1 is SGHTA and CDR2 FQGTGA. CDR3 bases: TGTGCCAGCAGCAAAATGCGGGGGGCACGGGATACGCAGTATTTT. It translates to CASSKMRGARDTQYF.

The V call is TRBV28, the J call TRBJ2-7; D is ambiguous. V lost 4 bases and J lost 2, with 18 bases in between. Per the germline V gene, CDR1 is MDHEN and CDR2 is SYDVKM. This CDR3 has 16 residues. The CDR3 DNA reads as TGTGCCAGCAGTTATCCGCCGAGCCGCCGCACCTACGAGCAGTACTTC. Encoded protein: CASSYPPSRRTYEQYF. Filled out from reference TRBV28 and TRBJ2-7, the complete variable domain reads DVKVTQSSRYLVKRTGEKVFLECVQDMDHENMFWYRQDPGLGLRLIYFSYDVKMKEKGDIPEGYSVSREKKERFSLILESASTNQTSMYLCASSYPPSRRTYEQYFGPGTRLTVT.

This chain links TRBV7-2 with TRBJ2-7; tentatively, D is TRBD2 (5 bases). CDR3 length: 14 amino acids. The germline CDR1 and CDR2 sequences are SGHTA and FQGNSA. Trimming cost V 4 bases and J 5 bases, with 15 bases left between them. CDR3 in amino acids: CASSSPTGVDEQYF. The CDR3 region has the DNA TGTGCCAGCAGCTCGCCCACCGGGGTCGACGAGCAGTACTTC.